This TCR beta chain originates from a study of beta chain features in type 1 diabetes (dated 2018 in TCRdb). For the study in its entirety: Mean age, gender distribution, total cell number and subset yield were not different between patients and healthy donors. A total of roughly 100 million sorted cells were examined across all samples, and a strong correlation was observed between cell number per subset and RNA yield. The study compared TCRB repertoires of sorted circulating CD4+ T cell subsets between recently diagnosed type 1 diabetes patients and matched healthy donors. Regulatory and stem cell-like memory subsets were isolated from only 8 patients and roughly eight healthy donors, whereas naive and central memory subsets came from all 30 or so donors. Study-wide conclusions, independent of this receptor: Fewer insertions and more nucleotide deletions at VDJ recombination sites were observed in patients with type 1 diabetes, implying thymic rearrangement abnormalities. The naive, central memory and regulatory TCRB repertoires appeared to resemble one another more closely among patients than among healthy donors. Because cDNA was sequenced instead of genomic DNA, activated cells with high expression could be over-represented, although the groups did not differ in activation or CD3 levels. In all four CD4+ subsets, TCRB CDR3 length was moderately but significantly shorter in type 1 diabetes patients. Shorter templates might have been favored by PCR, but patient and control samples were amplified and corrected together, so both groups would have been affected equally by any skew. HLA sub-analyses involved small numbers of individuals, so any influence of HLA type on TCRB rearrangement remained unresolved.

The entire amount of isolated RNA was reverse transcribed using the High Capacity cDNA Reverse Transcription Kit, so the sequenced TCRB transcripts were expressed ones. Deep immunoSEQ sequencing was applied to naive, central memory and regulatory T cell samples, giving an average of about 3.7 million total reads per sample. Sorted cells were lysed in RLT buffer and RNA was extracted with DNase-treated RNeasy Micro or Mini kits, depending on cell number. To prevent cross-contamination, every cell subset was processed on its own, while patient and healthy donor samples were processed together. TCRB sequences were amplified from cDNA with the immunoSEQ multiplex PCR, producing 87-bp fragments spanning the CDR3 region. Sequencing of the amplicons was done on the Illumina HiSeq platform. The authors' pipeline ran thus. PCR bias was computationally corrected using synthetic template baselines, reads within Hamming distance 2 were collapsed, and singletons that could not be merged were discarded. Reads were aligned to IMGT to assign V, D and J genes, CDR3 length, and insertions or deletions at six rearrangement sites. Within each subset, clonotype counts were normalized to the number of sorted cells before true diversity and Gini coefficients were calculated with the tcR R package. Repertoire sharing was quantified using the overlap coefficient calculated on TCRB nucleotide sequences. This is the immuneACCESS table as TCRdb keeps it, with only in-frame sequences that have V and J called. A part of the clones is gone; compared with another copy, unresolved V genes explain less than half, and the rest is unexplained. Clone size and V and J calls were adopted from that table, with D and trimming inferred from the DNA. This sample is represented by 300,000 to 400,000 clones; 7.5% to 9% of them were singletons. The ten largest clones represent roughly 0.44% of the sample.

The CDR3 runs 13 residues from the cysteine to the phenylalanine. Just the 39-base CDR3 DNA is kept, in frame starting at base 1. CDR1 LNHNV and CDR2 YYDKDF were looked up in the germline V gene (reference sequence). The trim is 0 bases for V and 5 bases for J, with a gap of 4 bases between the germline ends. Each donor gave one peripheral blood draw, averaging approximately 110 mL, which was collected into heparinised tubes. A BD FACSAria II was used to sort naive, central memory, regulatory and stem cell-like memory CD4+ T cells with a panel that included CD45RO, CCR7, CD25, CD127, CD95 and CD27. Purity was above 98% for every sorted population. Right away, PBMCs were isolated by Lymphoprep density gradient centrifugation and were stained directly, with no culture step. Samples were stained and sorted in pairs, with one healthy donor and one patient per experiment, so that batch effects were minimized.

This clone was counted only a few times. Its binding antigen is unknown. Within one base of it there is no much larger clone, and no base qualities were kept. Other DNA sequences within the sample encode an identical CDR3. This sequence was found in a young woman in good health. The sample consisted of central memory CD4+ T cells from blood. The rearranged segments are TRBV15 and TRBJ2-2; the D gene remains uncertain. CDR3 protein: CATSRDLTGELFF. The nucleotide sequence reads as follows: TGTGCCACCAGCAGAGATCTGACCGGGGAGCTGTTTTTT. Beyond the CDR3, the reference TRBV15 and TRBJ2-2 genes provide the residues; the full variable domain reads: DAMVIQNPRYQVTQFGKPVTLSCSQTLNHNVMYWYQQKSSQAPKLLFHYYDKDFNNEADTPDNFQSRRPNTSFCFLDIRSPGLGDTAMYLCATSRDLTGELFFGEGSRLTVL.